The source of this TCR beta chain is a study of blood T cell repertoires in COVID-19. The participants were between roughly 18 and 100 years old and came from fewer than 25 US areas. Trimming removed 5 bases from V and 0 bases from J; junction bases left unmatched: 8. The germline CDR1 and CDR2 sequences are SGHVS and FQNEAQ. The CDR3 is made up of 17 amino acids. Measured with immunoSEQ multiplex PCR; TCRdb has only the in-frame clones, and not every one. The sample contains fewer than 350,000 clones, approximately 91% of which appear only once. Sequenced: PBMCs or T cells enriched from blood (not recorded which). The chain is built from TRBV7-8 and TRBJ2-3, with 10 bases aligning to TRBD2. The clonotype was recovered from a woman aged 40 to 55 with acute COVID-19. CDR3 residues: CASSQISGGPSTDTQYF. CDR3 DNA sequence: TGTGCCAGCAGCCAAATTAGCGGGGGGCCTAGCACAGATACGCAGTATTTT.